The clone carrying this T cell receptor (beta chain) was counted at least ten times. Since the CDR3 does not end with the conserved phenylalanine or tryptophan, this likely comes from a read error. The data originate from a study of tumor-infiltrating lymphocytes in primary liver carcinoma. Study-wide background: Sequencing of the samples generated roughly 3.5 to 7.13 million productive TCRbeta reads, with similar yields across tissue types.

The V and J ends lost 0 bases and 8 bases respectively, with 8 bases between them. Looked up from germline, CDR1 is LGHNA and CDR2 is YSLEER. CDR3 size: 14 residues. Co-extracted RNA and DNA came from roughly 20-30 mg of unsorted bulk tissue. A primer in the constant region served to generate TCR beta cDNA from 500 ng of total RNA. Slightly modified ARM-PCR served as the procedure for the TCR beta libraries. These libraries came from three rounds of nested multiplex PCR. The first two PCR rounds used TRBV1-TRBV30 primers with a Cbeta primer, around 10 cycles each. TCRdb called the multiplex PCR reads again in MiXCR, with one record for every CDR3 protein. The data contain around 21,000 distinct CDR3 sequences, under 75% of them singletons.

V and J are TRBV4-3 and TRBJ1-6, with unresolved D. The sequence was collected from a man between 40 and 49 years old with primary liver carcinoma and hepatitis B virus infection. The sample consisted of liver tumor tissue from sampling region 1. Subset indicated: tumor region T1, superior pole. Here the CDR3 DNA reads TGCGCCAGCAGCCAAGATTTTTCCGATTCACCCCTCCACCTT. It yields the protein CASSQDFSDSPLHL.